This T cell receptor (beta chain) comes out of a study of naive and memory T cell subsets (dated by TCRdb to 2016 to 2017). Broadly, across the study: An open-source, UMI-based TCR alpha and beta sequencing pipeline was applied to sorted naive and memory peripheral blood T cell subsets. The results of the functional CMV T cell responses matched the IgG serology results in every case. RNA was DNase-treated and reverse transcribed with TCR constant-region primers, mostly using SuperScript III. The study at large found these results: RNA-based TCR counts may be affected by expression changes linked to T cell activation and differentiation. Each clonotype was defined as a single alpha or beta chain sequence rather than as a paired alpha/beta receptor. Once error correction was done, more than 90% of naive TCR sequences showed up just once, which made the naive abundance distributions much steeper than those of the memory subsets. In both CD4 and CD8 cells, going from naive through CM, EM and EMRA, the Gini index went up while Shannon and inverse Simpson diversity went down. A few larger clonotypes were present in naive repertoires, especially CD8 naive repertoires, and these clonotypes were possibly memory cells re-expressing CD45RA. The repertoire findings for the naive and memory subsets could not be validated, as no ground truth was available. The abundance of TCRs followed a power law with an exponent that differed between naive and memory subsets yet stayed consistent across the three individuals.

TCR alpha and beta chain libraries were amplified separately from the second PCR step onward. CMV status of each donor was established by measuring IFNgamma production from CD4+ T cells after fresh PBMCs were stimulated overnight with CMV viral lysate. Using Miltenyi beads, CD4 T cells were first positively selected, and CD8 T cells were then positively selected from the CD4-negative fraction. Cells stained for CD3, CD4, CD8, CD45RA, CD27 and a live/dead dye were sorted on a BD Aria II into four subsets by CD45RA and CD27. A few healthy volunteers provided blood, and the blood of each volunteer was split into CD4 and CD8 T cells and then into four differentiation subsets. Approximately 130 ml of peripheral blood was drawn per donor, and PBMC were isolated by Ficoll-Paque PLUS density-gradient centrifugation. Sorted cells were lysed in RLT buffer, and RNA was extracted with a Qiagen RNeasy kit and stored at -80°C.

The receptor library was made with UMI-ligation and nested PCR. The beta constant-region primer consisted of an equimolar mixture of two oligonucleotides that together covered TRBC1 and TRBC2. The ligated cDNA went through four rounds of PCR with nested alpha and beta constant-region primers together with the SP2 primer. A single-stranded oligonucleotide carrying the SP2 primer and a 12-nucleotide UMI was ligated to the 3' end of the cDNA by T4 RNA ligase 1. The ligation reaction was kept at 16 degrees C for about 18-24 hours. To avoid over-amplification, PCR2 was usually performed as a SYBR Green qPCR and halted once a predetermined threshold was reached. Agencourt AMPure XP magnetic beads were used for all purifications after the first. Libraries were quantified by Qubit and checked on a TapeStation, with a main peak expected near 650 bp. Pooled libraries were sequenced on an Illumina MiSeq using v2 2x251 paired-end kits, and typically 1-2 million reads were obtained per sample. Each sample was pooled at around 4 nM, and roughly 4.5-7% PhiX was included to help cluster recognition. The original methods were these. Decombinator assigned V and J genes to Demultiplexor-processed FASTQ reads by tag matching, allowing a single base-pair mismatch. Collapsinator used UMIs to correct both sequencing errors and frequency errors arising from PCR heterogeneity. CDR3Translator translated TCRs and extracted CDR3s from the conserved cysteine to the FGXG phenylalanine, flagging non-productive sequences. Gini, Shannon entropy and inverse Simpson indices were computed after subsampling the repertoires to the same number of UMI-defined TCRs. Power-law fits to clonotype abundance distributions were performed by maximum likelihood within the linear range. On one naive CD8 sample, the pipeline and MIGEC gave similar UMI counts, unique TCR numbers and clonal distributions. In one analysis, naive TCRs also found in any memory subset of the same donor were removed from the naive repertoire. Repertoires were searched for about 7,300 CMV-associated CDR3 sequences compiled from VDJdb and a published dataset. TCRdb ran its own pipeline on the public reads, namely fastp trimming at Q25 and MiXCR clone calling, and kept in-frame beta chains. Each CDR3 protein appears once, grouped with its most common genes and DNA. The V and J calls come from TCRdb's annotation, not from the publication. Present in this sample are about 100,000 distinct CDR3 sequences, about 15% of which were seen just once. The ten largest make up around 2.7% of the sample.

About this clonotype itself: What this receptor recognizes is not known. No much larger clone exists at a distance of one base, and base qualities are not known.

The receptor was isolated from a human donor in good health. Sample: naive CD8+ T cells from blood. Reading the label with the study, this specimen's cell subset or site is: naive T cells, CD45RA high CD27+.

The base sequence is TGTGCCAGCAGCTTAGCGTCAGGGTCCCGGGCAAGGGGCTACACCTTC. Its amino acids are CASSLASGSRARGYTF. The chain employs TRBV7-8 and TRBJ1-2, with a tentative D gene TRBD1 over 5 matching bases. Reading from cysteine to phenylalanine, the CDR3 counts 16 amino acids. The entry retains the CDR3 DNA only, 48 bases that are in frame from base 1. V gives up 0 bases and J gives up 8 bases, and the segment between their germline ends measures 19 bases. As encoded in the germline V gene, CDR1 is SGHVS while CDR2 is FQNEAQ.